This TCR beta chain was sequenced during a study of cytomegalovirus exposure and HLA in healthy donors. As for the study in general: Samples from HLA-typed donors yielded approximately 80 million unique TCRs in an early data release.

PCR primers comprised 60 Vbeta and 13 Jbeta primers. Original analysis: About 9.9 million of the about 80 million unique TCR beta chains counted in a later analysis were shared. Profiled with immunoSEQ multiplex PCR; TCRdb holds only in-frame clones, not every one. V and J calls and clone size are given by that table; D and trimming were obtained from the DNA. The sample consists of under 110,000 clones, over 60% of them appearing once. A word on this clone: Its antigen is undetermined.

Germline CDR1 and CDR2: SGHDT and YYEEEE. Trimming cost V 1 base and J 0 bases, with 8 bases left between them. This CDR3 region has 16 residues. Study-wide points: For cytomegalovirus status, the classifier reportedly gave diagnoses with high specificity and sensitivity. Rarity marked most TCR sequences, yet some public TCRs occurred in many donors.

Sample: PBMCs. This clonotype was sampled from a woman aged 50 to 65 in good health and CMV-seropositive. The chain combines TRBV5-6 with TRBJ1-6; D gene unclear. CDR3 sequence reads: CASSLTESSYNSPLHF. The CDR3 DNA reads as TGTGCCAGCAGCTTGACAGAGAGCTCCTATAATTCACCCCTCCACTTT.